This T cell receptor beta chain is from a study of blood T cells in healthy people across ages. The use of a sample-barcoded 5' primer and a J-beta primer mix characterized a second PCR of about 7 to 12 cycles. MiXCR, run by TCRdb on the 5' RACE reads, gives a single entry per CDR3 protein. The data show 800,000 or so distinct CDR3 sequences, 35% to 60% seen once. Each sample gave at least 7 million isolated PBMCs. The V and J ends lost 2 bases and 3 bases, in that order; junction bases with no gene match: 4. The CDR3 length is 16 residues. The germline V gene has CDR1 LGHDT and CDR2 YNNKEL (reference sequence).

The V and J genes are TRBV3-1 and TRBJ2-2; 9 bases map to TRBD2. The sample consisted of blood. The receptor's source is a man aged 80 or over in good health. The CDR3 sequence: CASSQFLAGYTGELFF. CDR3 nucleotide sequence: TGTGCCAGCAGCCAATTCCTAGCGGGGTACACCGGGGAGCTGTTTTTT.